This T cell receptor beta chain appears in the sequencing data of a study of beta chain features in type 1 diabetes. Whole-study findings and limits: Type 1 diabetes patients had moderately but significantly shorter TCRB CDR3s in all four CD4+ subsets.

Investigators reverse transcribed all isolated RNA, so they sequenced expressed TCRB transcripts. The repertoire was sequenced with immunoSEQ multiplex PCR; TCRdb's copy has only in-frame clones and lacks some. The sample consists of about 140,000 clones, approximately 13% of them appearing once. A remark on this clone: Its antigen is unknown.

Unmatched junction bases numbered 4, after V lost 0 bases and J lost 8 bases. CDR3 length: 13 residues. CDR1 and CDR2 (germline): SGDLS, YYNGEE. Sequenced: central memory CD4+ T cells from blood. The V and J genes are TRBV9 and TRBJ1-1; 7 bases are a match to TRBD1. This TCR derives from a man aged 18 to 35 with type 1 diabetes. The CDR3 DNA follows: TGTGCCAGCAGCGTAGTTCAGGGGGTGGAAGCTTTCTTT. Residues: CASSVVQGVEAFF.